This T cell receptor (beta chain) was observed in a study of vaccination effects on CD4 cells after COVID-19. Upon completion of 10 to 11 days in culture, CD4+ T cells were isolated. The V gene's germline CDR1 is SGHRS and CDR2 YFSETQ. The CDR3 has 17 amino acids. V was clipped by 0 bases and J by 9 bases; unmatched bases: 11. A word on this clone: Its antigen remains unidentified.

Profiled with immunoSEQ multiplex PCR; TCRdb holds only in-frame clones, not every one. The table records about 66,000 clones, 65% to 75% of them present only once. This clonotype originated in a human donor who had a prior SARS-CoV-2 infection. Material: CD4+ T cells from PBMCs cultured without peptide, obtained before COVID-19 vaccination. The chain uses TRBV5-1 and TRBJ2-1, with 11 bases aligning to TRBD2. CDR3 nucleotides: TGCGCCAGCAGCTTGGGGGGCCTAGCGGGAGGATTCAGTGAGCAGTTCTTC. It encodes CASSLGGLAGGFSEQFF.